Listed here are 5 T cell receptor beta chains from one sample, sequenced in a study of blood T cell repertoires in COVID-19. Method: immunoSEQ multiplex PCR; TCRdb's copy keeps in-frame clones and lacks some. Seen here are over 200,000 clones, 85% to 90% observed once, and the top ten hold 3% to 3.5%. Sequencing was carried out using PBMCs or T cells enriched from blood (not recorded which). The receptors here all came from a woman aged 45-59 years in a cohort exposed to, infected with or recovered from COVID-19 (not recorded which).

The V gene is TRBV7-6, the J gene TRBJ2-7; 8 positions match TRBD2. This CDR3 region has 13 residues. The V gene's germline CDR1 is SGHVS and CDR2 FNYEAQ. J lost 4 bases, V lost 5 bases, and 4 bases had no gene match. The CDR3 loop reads CASSVGTSYEQYF. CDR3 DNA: TGTGCCAGCAGCGTCGGGACTAGTTACGAGCAGTACTTC. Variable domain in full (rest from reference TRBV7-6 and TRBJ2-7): GAGVSQSPRYKVTKRGQDVALRCDPISGHVSLYWYRQALGQGPEFLTYFNYEAQQDKSGLPNDRFSAERPEGSISTLTIQRTEQRDSAMYRCASSVGTSYEQYFGPGTRLTVT.

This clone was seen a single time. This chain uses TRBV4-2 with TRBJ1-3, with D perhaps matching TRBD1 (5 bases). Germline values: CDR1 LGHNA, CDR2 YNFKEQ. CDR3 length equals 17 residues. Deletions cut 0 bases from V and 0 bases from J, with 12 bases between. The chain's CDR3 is CASSQDPQGHSGNTIYF. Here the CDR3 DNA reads TGTGCCAGCAGCCAAGATCCGCAGGGCCACTCTGGAAACACCATATATTTT.

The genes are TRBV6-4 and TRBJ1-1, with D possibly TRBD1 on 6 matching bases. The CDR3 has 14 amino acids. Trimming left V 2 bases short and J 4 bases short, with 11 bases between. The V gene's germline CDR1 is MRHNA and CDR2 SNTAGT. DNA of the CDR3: TGTGCCAGCAGTGACGGGGGGGCGAGCACTGAAGCTTTCTTT. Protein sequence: CASSDGGASTEAFF.

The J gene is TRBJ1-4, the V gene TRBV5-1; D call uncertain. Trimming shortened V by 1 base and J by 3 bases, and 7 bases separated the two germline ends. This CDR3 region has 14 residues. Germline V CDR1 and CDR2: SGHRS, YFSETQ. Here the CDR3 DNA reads TGCGCCAGCAGCTTGCGCGGGGCTAATGAAAAACTGTTTTTT. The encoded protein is CASSLRGANEKLFF.

The CDR3 coding sequence is TGTGCCAGCTCCGACAGGGGAAATGGGGAGCAGTACTTC. It is translated as CASSDRGNGEQYF. The chain recombines TRBV18 with TRBJ2-7; 8 positions match TRBD1. The germline gives CDR1 KGHSH, CDR2 LQKENI. There are 13 residues in the CDR3. Losses at the gene ends were 6 bases for V and 7 bases for J; bases not matched to a gene: 8.